One sample yielded the 16 T cell receptor beta chains listed below, sequenced in a study of technical replicates of blood from a handful of donors. Using immunoSEQ multiplex PCR, the repertoire was profiled, and TCRdb retains in-frame clones only, with some absent. The table records around 80,000 clones, around nine tenths of them present only once. The sequenced sample was T cells isolated from PBMCs. These receptors originate from a human donor in good health.

The rearrangement uses TRBV28 and TRBJ2-2; TRBD1 agrees at 7 bases. CDR1 and CDR2 (germline): MDHEN, SYDVKM. Unmatched junction bases numbered 8, after V lost 3 bases and J lost 1 base. The CDR3 spans 17 residues. The CDR3 loop is CASSLTRQGMNTGELFF. The CDR3 coding sequence is TGTGCCAGCAGTTTGACACGACAGGGCATGAACACCGGGGAGCTGTTTTTT.

This chain links TRBV5-4 with TRBJ2-2; 9 bases are shared with TRBD1. The CDR3 is made up of 15 amino acids. Germline CDR1 reads SGHNT; CDR2 reads YYREEE (reference sequence). V was clipped by 4 bases and J by 3 bases; unmatched bases: 4. CDR3 sequence: CASSLGDRDTGELFF. In DNA, the CDR3 is TGTGCCAGCAGCCTAGGGGACAGGGACACCGGGGAGCTGTTTTTT.

The genes are TRBV14 and TRBJ2-3; 7 bases are shared with TRBD2. V shed 0 bases and J 8 bases; nucleotides not matched to a gene: 11. The CDR3 covers 16 residues. Germline V CDR1 and CDR2: SGHDN, FVKESK. CDR3 coding DNA: TGTGCCAGCAGCCAAGAATCCAGCGGGGCCGGAGTTACGCAGTATTTT. Protein: CASSQESSGAGVTQYF.

The CDR3 DNA reads TGTGCCAGCCGGACAGGGGGGGGCCAGGAGCAGTACTTC. This gives the protein CASRTGGGQEQYF. The chain uses TRBV6-5 and TRBJ2-7; 10 positions match TRBD1. The ends lost 8 bases at V and 7 bases at J; junction bases unmatched: 8. The V gene's germline CDR1 is MNHEY and CDR2 SVGAGI. The CDR3 totals 13 residues.

The CDR3 region has the DNA TGTGCCAGCAGCTTGGGCCGGTTGATAAATTCACCCCTCCACTTT. Translated: CASSLGRLINSPLHF. This chain connects TRBV7-3 to TRBJ1-6; D is uncertain. V was cut by 3 bases and J by 7 bases, with 13 bases left in between. The length of the CDR3 is 15 residues. The germline V gene has CDR1 SGHTA and CDR2 FQGTGA. The full variable domain, completed using reference TRBV7-3 and TRBJ1-6, is GAGVSQTPSNKVTEKGKYVELRCDPISGHTALYWYRQSLGQGPEFLIYFQGTGAADDSGLPNDRFFAVRPEGSVSTLKIQRTERGDSAVYLCASSLGRLINSPLHFGNGTRLTVT.

The genes are TRBV6-5 and TRBJ1-4; the match to TRBD1 covers 7 bases. With 10 bases clipped from V and 0 bases from J, the junction kept 2 bases outside the gene matches. Germline V CDR1 and CDR2: MNHEY, SVGAGI. The CDR3 loop spans 13 amino acids. Here the CDR3 DNA reads TGTGCCACACAGGGGACAACTAATGAAAAACTGTTTTTT. This translates into CATQGTTNEKLFF.

The chain has TRBV7-3 and TRBJ1-1; 7 bases match TRBD1. The length of the CDR3 is 13 residues. In germline, CDR1 is SGHTA, CDR2 FQGTGA. The ends lost 5 bases at V and 8 bases at J; junction bases unmatched: 8. Here the CDR3 reads CASSARTGDEAFF. Here the CDR3 DNA reads TGTGCCAGCAGCGCCAGAACAGGGGACGAAGCTTTCTTT.

The V and J genes are TRBV7-9 and TRBJ1-5; 9 bases agree with TRBD1. Germline trimming cut 5 bases from V and 7 bases from J; bases unmatched to any gene: 6. Germline CDR1 SEHNR, CDR2 FQNEAQ (reference sequence). The CDR3 extends over 14 amino acids. This chain's CDR3 is CASSAGTGNQPQHF. The DNA for the CDR3 is TGTGCCAGCAGCGCAGGGACAGGGAACCAGCCCCAGCATTTT.

CDR3 DNA sequence: TGTGCCAGCAGCTTGTTAGGGACTCGCACTGAAGCTTTCTTT. It translates to CASSLLGTRTEAFF. The chain joins TRBV5-6 to TRBJ1-1; TRBD1 is a possible D gene (5 bases). Trimming took 1 base from V and 4 from J, leaving 11 bases between them. CDR3 size: 14 residues. Germline V CDR1 and CDR2: SGHDT, YYEEEE.

The gene calls are TRBV28 and TRBJ1-2; D call uncertain. Between the trimmed V and J ends, which lost 1 base and 2 bases, there was a span of 5 bases. Germline lookup yields CDR1 MDHEN and CDR2 SYDVKM. The CDR3 contains 13 residues. Here the CDR3 DNA reads TGTGCCAGCAGTTTATTACAGAACTATGGCTACACCTTC. This encodes CASSLLQNYGYTF.

J is TRBJ2-5 and V is TRBV5-6; 8 bases line up with TRBD2. The germline V gene encodes CDR1 SGHDT and CDR2 YYEEEE. This CDR3 is 18 amino acids long. The V gene end was trimmed by 0 bases and the J gene end by 2 bases; junction bases not matched to a gene: 12. The CDR3 DNA sequence: TGTGCCAGCAGCTTGGTCCCCAGCGGGGGCCCAATTCAAGAGACCCAGTACTTC. It codes for CASSLVPSGGPIQETQYF.

The chain uses TRBV6-5 and TRBJ1-2, with D uncertain. Germline lookup yields CDR1 MNHEY and CDR2 SVGAGI. The CDR3 is made up of 15 amino acids. V lost 0 bases and J 6 bases, leaving 14 bases between the germline ends. In nucleotides, the CDR3 is TGTGCCAGCAGTTACTCCCGGGTAGGCTTCGATGGCTACACCTTC. Translation: CASSYSRVGFDGYTF.

V gene TRBV15 combines with J gene TRBJ2-7; 10 bases are a match to TRBD1. V shed 5 bases, J shed 4 bases, and the junction held 5 bases outside the gene matches. Per germline, CDR1 LNHNV and CDR2 YYDKDF (reference sequence). This CDR3 has 14 residues. The CDR3 reads CATSVRDRGYEQYF. Written as DNA, the CDR3 is TGTGCCACCAGCGTCCGGGACAGGGGTTACGAGCAGTACTTC.

This clone has only one observation. The chain employs TRBV9 and TRBJ2-1; 11 bases fit TRBD1. Germline CDR1 reads SGDLS; CDR2 reads YYNGEE. J gave up 7 bases and V 4 bases, and 7 bases lay outside the gene matches. This CDR3 comprises 15 residues. CDR3 in amino acids: CASSTSGTGGNEQFF. The DNA of the CDR3 is TGTGCCAGCAGCACATCCGGGACAGGGGGGAATGAGCAGTTCTTC.

In its sample, this clone was seen once. This chain links TRBV11-2 with TRBJ2-1; the match to TRBD1 covers 7 bases. This CDR3 is 14 amino acids long. Germline CDR1 and CDR2: SGHAT and FQNNGV. The ends lost 3 bases at V and 2 bases at J; junction bases unmatched: 1. CDR3: CASSFGQAYNEQFF. The CDR3 DNA sequence: TGTGCCAGCAGCTTTGGACAGGCCTACAATGAGCAGTTCTTC.

The V and J genes are TRBV5-1 and TRBJ2-7; perhaps TRBD1 as D (6 bases). The V and J ends lost 1 base and 3 bases respectively, with 11 bases between them. This CDR3 region has 14 residues. CDR1 and CDR2 from the germline V gene are SGHRS and YFSETQ. CDR3 DNA sequence: TGCGCCAGCAGCTTGTCGAGAGGGGGCTACGAGCAGTACTTC. It encodes CASSLSRGGYEQYF.